This TCR beta chain was captured by sequencing in a study of neoadjuvant anti-PD-1 for oral cavity cancer. CDR3 length: 12 residues. V lost 2 bases and J 4 bases, leaving 6 bases between the germline ends. The V gene's germline CDR1 is LGHNA and CDR2 YNFKEQ. The data were produced by immunoSEQ multiplex PCR, yet TCRdb's version contains in-frame clones alone and is incomplete. This repertoire shows over 5,500 clones, 74% found once; its top ten account for about 3.1%. The origin of this receptor is a person aged 35-79 years with oral cavity squamous cell carcinoma. The chain combines TRBV4-2 with TRBJ2-7, with D uncertain. Source: PBMCs, taken before nivolumab (anti-PD-1) treatment. DNA of the CDR3: TGTGCCAGCAGCCAAAACCGGTACGAGCAGTACTTC. This gives the protein CASSQNRYEQYF.